This entry lists 32 T cell receptor beta chains sequenced from one sample in a study of CD8+ T cells in alopecia areata. After isolation, RNA underwent reverse transcription to generate cDNA as the sequencing template. The data were produced by immunoSEQ multiplex PCR, yet TCRdb's version contains in-frame clones alone and is incomplete. This table has 75,000 to 80,000 clones, around two thirds appearing once. Treatment denoted: oral pan-JAK inhibitor, 5-10 mg twice daily. The starting material was CD8+ T cells sorted from blood, obtained at week 24, from a patient treated with tofacitinib. The source of these receptors is a human donor with alopecia areata.

The chain is built from TRBV5-4 and TRBJ1-1; D possibly corresponds to TRBD1 (6 bases). Trimming stripped 2 bases from V and 2 bases from J, with 13 bases between. This CDR3 is 15 amino acids long. Germline CDR1 is SGHNT and CDR2 is YYREEE (reference sequence). The CDR3 bases are TGTGCCAGCAGCTTCGGACAAGGGGGTAACACTGAAGCTTTCTTT. Encoded protein: CASSFGQGGNTEAFF.

This chain connects TRBV5-1 to TRBJ2-3, with TRBD1 matching over 7 bases. The CDR3 contains 15 residues. Per germline, CDR1 SGHRS and CDR2 YFSETQ. Trimming at V came to 5 bases and at J to 0 bases, leaving 6 bases not matched to a gene. CDR3 protein: CASRAGTASTDTQYF. The CDR3 DNA reads TGCGCCAGCAGGGCCGGGACAGCAAGCACAGATACGCAGTATTTT. The variable domain in full, with the rest retrieved from reference TRBV5-1 and TRBJ2-3, is KAGVTQTPRYLIKTRGQQVTLSCSPISGHRSVSWYQQTPGQGLQFLFEYFSETQRNKGNFPGRFSGRQFSNSRSEMNVSTLELGDSALYLCASRAGTASTDTQYFGPGTRLTVL.

The rearrangement joins TRBV2 to TRBJ2-3; 11 bases match TRBD2. Germline CDR1 reads SNHLY; CDR2 reads FYNNEI. This CDR3 is built from 19 residues. The V and J ends lost 6 bases and 4 bases, in that order; junction bases with no gene match: 18. The CDR3 reads CASSELGPTSGSIPDTQYF. The CDR3 coding sequence is TGTGCCAGCAGCGAACTAGGACCTACTAGCGGGAGTATCCCAGATACGCAGTATTTT.

The V call is TRBV23-1, the J call TRBJ1-1; tentatively, D is TRBD1 (5 bases). TRBV23-1 is recorded as an ORF, its role being uncertain. This CDR3 contains 13 residues. Trimming removed 6 bases at V and 1 base at J, with 9 bases between. The CDR3 DNA reads as TGCGCCAGCAGGAACAGGAGGAACACTGAAGCTTTCTTT. This encodes CASRNRRNTEAFF.

At least ten counts were recorded for this clone. The chain uses TRBV27 and TRBJ1-2; D remains ambiguous. The germline V and J ends were trimmed by 10 bases and 4 bases, with 10 bases remaining between them. Germline values: CDR1 MNHEY, CDR2 SMNVEV (reference sequence). This CDR3 has 11 residues. The CDR3 coding sequence is TGTGCCACCGGGCGAGGCTATGGCTACACCTTC. Translated, it gives CATGRGYGYTF.

The chain couples TRBV5-1 to TRBJ2-1, with 13 bases aligning to TRBD2. Per germline, CDR1 SGHRS and CDR2 YFSETQ. The CDR3 sequence is 17 residues long. V shed 4 bases, J shed 10 bases, and the junction held 14 bases outside the gene matches. The CDR3 sequence: CASSPVEGLAGWEEQFF. The CDR3 region has the DNA TGCGCCAGCAGCCCGGTGGAGGGACTAGCGGGATGGGAGGAGCAGTTCTTC.

The J gene is TRBJ1-1, the V gene TRBV19; no firm D call. Trimming cost V 5 bases and J 1 base, with 11 bases left between them. The CDR3 loop spans 14 amino acids. The V gene's germline CDR1 is LNHDA and CDR2 SQIVND (reference sequence). In DNA form, the CDR3 reads TGTGCCAGTAGTTGGGCACGGGAGAACACTGAAGCTTTCTTT. This encodes CASSWARENTEAFF.

The chain has TRBV5-1 and TRBJ2-7; possible D gene TRBD2, 6 bases. The germline V and J ends were trimmed by 0 bases and 7 bases, with 17 bases remaining between them. The CDR3 contains 15 residues. Germline-derived CDR1 and CDR2 are SGHRS and YFSETQ. The chain's CDR3 is CASSLAAGSAGEQYF. CDR3 nucleotides: TGCGCCAGCAGCTTGGCCGCAGGGTCGGCGGGAGAGCAGTACTTC.

This chain joins TRBV25-1 and TRBJ2-2; D gene uncertain. Per the germline V gene, CDR1 is MGHDK and CDR2 is SYGVNS. CDR3 size: 15 residues. V was clipped by 1 base and J by 3 bases, with 9 bases between them. The CDR3 coding sequence is TGTGCCAGCAGTGAATTTAACACTTACACCGGGGAGCTGTTTTTT. The encoded protein is CASSEFNTYTGELFF. Together with reference TRBV25-1 and TRBJ2-2, the CDR3 gives the full variable domain: EADIYQTPRYLVIGTGKKITLECSQTMGHDKMYWYQQDPGMELHLIHYSYGVNSTEKGDLSSESTVSRIRTEHFPLTLESARPSHTSQYLCASSEFNTYTGELFFGEGSRLTVL.

The genes are TRBV5-6 and TRBJ2-5, with 10 bases matching TRBD2. This CDR3 is 16 amino acids long. Per the germline V gene, CDR1 is SGHDT and CDR2 is YYEEEE. The J segment lost 5 bases and the V segment lost 2 bases, leaving 9 bases of the junction unmatched. CDR3 bases: TGTGCCAGCAGCTTTGGAGCGGGAGGGTCGAGGGAGACCCAGTACTTC. Its translation: CASSFGAGGSRETQYF.

This clone has just one count. The chain uses TRBV27 and TRBJ2-7; 13 bases line up with TRBD2. After removal of 5 bases from V and 7 bases from J, the junction contained 8 bases not matched to a gene. The CDR3 runs 15 residues. Per germline, CDR1 MNHEY and CDR2 SMNVEV (reference sequence). CDR3 DNA: TGTGCCAGCAGTCCTAGAACTAGCGGGGGGGAGGAGCAGTACTTC. Amino acids: CASSPRTSGGEEQYF.

The V gene is TRBV29-1, the J gene TRBJ2-3; TRBD1 or TRBD2 may be the D gene (5 bases each). Looked up from germline, CDR1 is SQVTM and CDR2 is ANQGSEA. V lost 3 bases and J lost 1, with 20 bases in between. The CDR3 totals 17 residues. CDR3 DNA: TGCAGCGTTGACGGGCACCGGAAGGGACCTCGCACAGATACGCAGTATTTT. It yields the protein CSVDGHRKGPRTDTQYF.

The chain carries TRBV7-2 and TRBJ1-1; D not resolved. The germline V gene has CDR1 SGHTA and CDR2 FQGNSA. This CDR3 has 13 amino acids. The ends were cut back, 3 bases at V and 1 base at J, with 6 bases in the middle. CDR3 protein: CASSFYRNTEAFF. Written as DNA, the CDR3 is TGTGCCAGCAGCTTCTACAGGAACACTGAAGCTTTCTTT.

This clone was seen more than once but under ten times. The chain employs TRBV7-9 and TRBJ1-1; D may be TRBD1 (6 bases). V was pared by 3 bases and J by 4 bases, with 15 bases between. CDR1 is SEHNR and CDR2 is FQNEAQ in the germline V gene (reference sequence). The CDR3 has 15 residues. The CDR3 nucleotides read TGTGCCAGCAGCTTGTACAAAGACAGGCTCACTGAAGCTTTCTTT. It is translated as CASSLYKDRLTEAFF.

The rearrangement links TRBV11-2 to TRBJ2-1; 14 bases map to TRBD2. V lost 2 bases, J lost 5 bases, and 11 bases stayed unmatched. This CDR3 comprises 19 residues. The V gene's germline CDR1 is SGHAT and CDR2 FQNNGV. Here the CDR3 reads CASSLWRLAGGHSDNEQFF. DNA for the CDR3: TGTGCCAGCAGCTTATGGCGACTAGCGGGGGGGCATTCCGACAATGAGCAGTTCTTC. The full variable domain, rest sourced from reference TRBV11-2 and TRBJ2-1, is EAGVAQSPRYKIIEKRQSVAFWCNPISGHATLYWYQQILGQGPKLLIQFQNNGVVDDSQLPKDRFSAERLKGVDSTLKIQPAKLEDSAVYLCASSLWRLAGGHSDNEQFFGPGTRLTVL.

By sample fraction, this clone is medium-sized (0.01 to 0.1%). The V gene is TRBV7-7, the J gene TRBJ2-7, with 9 bases fitting TRBD2. The CDR3 covers 13 residues. J lost 5 bases, V lost 5 bases, and 4 bases had no gene match. Germline assignment: CDR1 SSHAT and CDR2 FNYEAQ (reference sequence). The CDR3 sequence: CASSDSGGDEQYF. As DNA, the CDR3 is TGTGCCAGCAGCGATAGCGGGGGTGACGAGCAGTACTTC.

The chain couples TRBV7-8 to TRBJ1-1, with D tentatively TRBD1 (5 bases). Germline V gives CDR1 SGHVS, CDR2 FQNEAQ. This CDR3 spans 14 amino acids. V was clipped by 5 bases and J by 3 bases, with 13 bases between them. CDR3 amino acids: CASSQSPGDTEAFF. As DNA, the CDR3 is TGTGCCAGCAGCCAATCCCCGGGGGACACTGAAGCTTTCTTT.

The chain employs TRBV7-9 and TRBJ2-7; unclear D gene. Deletions cut 1 base from V and 2 bases from J, with 9 bases between. The germline CDR1 and CDR2 sequences are SEHNR and FQNEAQ (reference sequence). CDR3 length equals 14 residues. The CDR3: CASSLDSSPYEQYF. CDR3 nucleotide sequence: TGTGCCAGCAGCTTAGATTCCAGTCCCTACGAGCAGTACTTC. The full variable domain, in which reference TRBV7-9 and TRBJ2-7 provide the parts outside the CDR3, is DTGVSQNPRHKITKRGQNVTFRCDPISEHNRLYWYRQTLGQGPEFLTYFQNEAQLEKSRLLSDRFSAERPKGSFSTLEIQRTEQGDSAMYLCASSLDSSPYEQYFGPGTRLTVT.

The chain joins TRBV6-5 to TRBJ2-5; 7 bases match TRBD2. The CDR3 has 14 amino acids. The germline gives CDR1 MNHEY, CDR2 SVGAGI. Unmatched junction bases numbered 10, after V lost 10 bases and J lost 2 bases. DNA of the CDR3: TGTGCCATCGGGGGGAGCGGGATACAAGAGACCCAGTACTTC. Protein: CAIGGSGIQETQYF.

The chain employs TRBV5-1 and TRBJ1-1, with unresolved D. This CDR3 has 13 amino acids. V was pared by 0 bases and J by 3 bases, with 6 bases between. Germline V CDR1 and CDR2: SGHRS, YFSETQ. CDR3 in DNA: TGCGCCAGCAGCTTGGCCGGGTACACTGAAGCTTTCTTT. This encodes CASSLAGYTEAFF.

This clone was counted between two and nine times. This chain links TRBV7-6 with TRBJ2-5; D is undetermined. V gave up 1 base and J gave up 9 bases, with 12 bases separating them. The length of the CDR3 is 13 residues. The germline CDR1 and CDR2 sequences are SGHVS and FNYEAQ. The CDR3 protein is CASSLERLAAQYF. In DNA, the CDR3 is TGTGCCAGCAGCTTAGAGAGGTTGGCGGCCCAGTACTTC.

The chain has TRBV11-2 and TRBJ2-5; 9 bases fit TRBD2. Trimming at V came to 0 bases and at J to 0 bases, leaving 8 bases not matched to a gene. CDR1 is SGHAT, CDR2 FQNNGV, per germline. This CDR3 region has 18 residues. The CDR3 sequence is CASSLDPPSGAYQETQYF. Written as DNA, the CDR3 is TGTGCCAGCAGCTTAGATCCCCCTAGCGGGGCCTACCAAGAGACCCAGTACTTC.

This sequence joins TRBV29-1 and TRBJ2-1, with D perhaps TRBD2 (5 bases). Germline V gene data show CDR1 as SQVTM and CDR2 as ANQGSEA. The CDR3 runs to 13 residues. Trimming removed 7 bases at V and 0 bases at J, with 10 bases between. The chain's CDR3 is CSALLVSYNEQFF. CDR3 DNA: TGCAGCGCCCTACTAGTCTCCTACAATGAGCAGTTCTTC.

V is TRBV28 and J is TRBJ1-5; D might be TRBD1 (5 bases). CDR1 is MDHEN and CDR2 is SYDVKM in the germline V gene. This CDR3 contains 12 residues. V lost 3 bases and J lost 16, with 16 bases in between. The CDR3 sequence: CASSFQGASGHF. CDR3 DNA sequence: TGTGCCAGCAGTTTTCAGGGTGCGTCGGGACATTTT.

This sequence joins TRBV29-1 and TRBJ2-7, with 8 bases identical to TRBD1. CDR3 length: 12 amino acids. Trimming removed 4 bases from V and 3 bases from J; junction bases left unmatched: 2. From germline, CDR1 is SQVTM and CDR2 ANQGSEA. The CDR3 DNA reads as TGCAGCGTTGCCGGGACAGGCTACGAGCAGTACTTC. It specifies CSVAGTGYEQYF.

For this clone: The junction differs from germline at one of its ends, possibly a read error. The chain joins TRBV4-1 to TRBJ2-5; 10 nucleotides align to TRBD2. Germline V gene sequence: CDR1 MGHRA, CDR2 YSYEKL. The CDR3 extends over 14 amino acids. The CDR3 sequence is CASSQGASGGSSDF. Written as DNA, the CDR3 is TGCGCCAGCAGCCAAGGGGCTAGCGGGGGCTCCAGTGACTTC.

For this clone: This specimen includes other DNA sequences encoding the same CDR3. V is TRBV30 and J is TRBJ1-1; no definite D call. Germline CDR1 is GTSNPN and CDR2 is SVGIG (reference sequence). The length of the CDR3 is 13 residues. Trimming stripped 0 bases from V and 0 bases from J, with 5 bases between. In DNA form, the CDR3 reads TGTGCCTGGAGTGTCGGCATGAACACTGAAGCTTTCTTT. This gives the protein CAWSVGMNTEAFF.

This clone was detected a few times. The rearrangement uses TRBV5-1 and TRBJ2-7; 7 positions match TRBD1. J was trimmed by 3 bases and V by 4 bases; bases with no gene match: 10. Germline lookup yields CDR1 SGHRS and CDR2 YFSETQ. This CDR3 is built from 15 residues. The CDR3 is CASSETGAKFYEQYF. The CDR3, as DNA: TGCGCCAGCAGCGAAACAGGGGCCAAGTTCTACGAGCAGTACTTC.

The chain uses TRBV5-1 and TRBJ2-7; 12 bases line up with TRBD2. Germline lookup yields CDR1 SGHRS and CDR2 YFSETQ. The CDR3 totals 15 residues. V lost 4 bases, J lost 5 bases, and 7 bases stayed unmatched. The CDR3 DNA follows: TGCGCCAGCAGCACACGACTAGCGGGAGAAAACGAGCAGTACTTC. It is translated as CASSTRLAGENEQYF.

The CDR3 coding sequence is TGTGCCAGTAGTATAGGTGGGACAGGGGGCCCTCCTGAAGCTTTCTTT. The encoded protein is CASSIGGTGGPPEAFF. The chain uses TRBV19 and TRBJ1-1; 12 bases line up with TRBD1. CDR3 length equals 16 residues. Germline trimming cut 1 base from V and 6 bases from J; bases unmatched to any gene: 6. The germline CDR1 and CDR2 sequences are LNHDA and SQIVND (reference sequence).

The chain carries TRBV15 and TRBJ2-7, with 8 positions matching TRBD1. The length of the CDR3 is 15 residues. After removal of 1 base from V and 5 bases from J, the junction contained 7 bases not matched to a gene. Germline V gene lookup returns CDR1 LNHNV and CDR2 YYDKDF (reference sequence). The CDR3 DNA reads TGTGCCACCAGCAGAGTAGACAGGGGTTACGACGAGCAGTACTTC. Its translation is CATSRVDRGYDEQYF.

The chain has TRBV14 and TRBJ1-2; TRBD1 aligns across 12 bases. Germline lookup yields CDR1 SGHDN and CDR2 FVKESK. The V and J ends lost 4 bases and 7 bases, in that order; junction bases with no gene match: 4. The CDR3 covers 14 residues. DNA of the CDR3: TGTGCCAGCAGCCCGGGACAGGGGGCCTTTGGCTACACCTTC. It specifies CASSPGQGAFGYTF.